This T cell receptor (beta chain) was sequenced during a study of CD8+ T cells in alopecia areata (dated by TCRdb to between 2017 and 2018). For the wider study: The study used high-throughput TCRbeta sequencing to examine T cell clonal expansion in alopecia areata, in both the C3H/HeJ mouse model and human patients. On the human side, TCRbeta sequencing was run on scalp tissue and on sorted CD4+ and CD8+ peripheral blood T cells from healthy controls and from alopecia areata patients with either patchy or totalis/universalis disease. Clonality in the scalp was compared among normal scalp (n=4), patchy alopecia areata scalp (n=8), and alopecia totalis/universalis scalp (n=8). RNA came from the PAXgene miRNA kit for fixed scalp, the miRNeasy kit for PBMCs, and the RNeasy kit for mouse skin. TCRbeta CDR3 regions were amplified by immunoSEQ multiplex PCR with 35 Vbeta forward and 13 Jbeta reverse primers. The research as a whole found: Unlike mouse skin, where gammadelta T cells dominate, normal human skin contains resident alphabeta T cells that get sequenced too, which complicates analysis of the scalp TCR repertoire. Shared TCR sequences between patients were less evident than in mice, which may be partly attributable to HLA diversity in the patient population. Lesional scalp, especially in alopecia totalis/universalis, showed higher clonality and more expanded CD8+ clones than normal scalp, suggesting antigenic drive.

The receptor library was made with the immunoSEQ multiplex PCR assay. RNA was extracted from all samples and reverse transcribed into cDNA, which served as template for TCR sequencing. First-strand cDNA was synthesized with SuperScript III using a 2:1 mix of oligo-dT and random hexamers. A synthetic immune receptor repertoire was used to assess amplification bias, and residual bias was removed computationally. The paper's processing steps were these. Raw reads were preprocessed for error removal, and CDR3 was defined according to IMGT conventions as running from the conserved cysteine to phenylalanine. Clonality was computed by normalizing Shannon entropy by log2 of the number of productive unique TCRs and subtracting the result from 1. Scalp TCRbeta sequences were cross-referenced with sorted blood CD4 and CD8 repertoires so that the CD4 or CD8 identity of scalp clones could be inferred. Here the immuneACCESS table is served through TCRdb, limited to in-frame sequences with V and J called. Missing clones are a known gap in these copies; in checked studies unresolved V genes cover under half, and the rest lacks a known reason. D and trimming come from the DNA, and the V and J calls and clone size come from that table. The sample table contains around 150,000 clones; only one count was recorded for less than 65% of them. The ten largest make up 30% to 45% of the sample.

Notes on this clone: Its antigen remains undetermined. Base qualities are not recorded, but no much larger clone differs from it by a single base.

The germline V gene gives CDR1 as MNHEY and CDR2 as SVGAGI. V is shortened by 8 bases, J by 5 bases, and the region joining them spans 18 bases. The CDR3 holds 14 amino acids from the cysteine to the phenylalanine. Kept here is only the CDR3 DNA, which spans 42 bases and is read in frame from base 1. PBMCs were isolated by density centrifugation and stained for CD3, CD4 and CD8, and CD4+ and CD8+ T cells were sorted on a FACSAria. Scalp biopsies and blood samples were obtained from unaffected controls. The source material was CD8+ T cells sorted from blood. This sequence uses TRBV6-5 and TRBJ2-5, with the D gene too uncertain to name. This TCR came from a human donor in good health. The CDR3 sequence is CASRPPTTYETQYF. The nucleotides read TGTGCCAGCCGACCGCCAACGACTTACGAGACCCAGTACTTC.